The T cell receptor beta chain described here comes from a study of blood T cells in healthy people across ages. The junction had 11 bases not matched to a gene; V was cut back by 6 bases and J by 4 bases. The CDR3 covers 16 residues. The second PCR ran about 6 to 11 cycles with a sample-barcoded 5' primer and J-beta primers. TCRdb used MiXCR to reprocess the 5' RACE reads, holding one entry per CDR3 protein. The sample holds over a million distinct CDR3 sequences, roughly 43% seen once. The clonotype comes from a woman aged 18-29 years in good health. Specimen: blood. This chain links TRBV12-3 or TRBV12-4 with TRBJ2-3; 9 nucleotides align to TRBD2. The CDR3 coding sequence is TGTGCCAGCAGCCGATGGGCGGGGGGGACATCAGATACGCAGTATTTT. Protein sequence: CASSRWAGGTSDTQYF.